Below, 27 T cell receptor beta chains from the same sample are listed, as sequenced in a study of Ad26.COV2.S vaccination and SARS-CoV-2 variants. Generated by immunoSEQ multiplex PCR, the TCRdb table keeps only in-frame clones and is missing some. The data show about 350,000 clones, with 70% to 90% seen just once and about 3.3% held by the top ten. This sample's treatment: over 15 received Ad26.COV2.S at low or high dose, single or two shots; 5 received placebo; per-sample allocation not given. Day 63 following the first vaccine or placebo injection was when the samples were taken. The starting material was peripheral blood, obtained in a trial of Ad26.COV2.S vaccine versus placebo. These receptors originate from a person between 18 and 59 years old who received the Ad26.COV2.S COVID-19 vaccine or a placebo.

The chain couples TRBV3-1 (or the pseudogene TRBV3-2) to TRBJ1-2; D uncertain. V lost 0 bases to trimming and J lost 2 bases, with 10 bases between them. From germline, CDR1 is LGHDT and CDR2 YNNKEL (reference sequence). This CDR3 has 15 amino acids. CDR3 amino acids: CASSQDHGQNYGYTF. The CDR3, as DNA: TGTGCCAGCAGCCAAGATCACGGGCAGAACTATGGCTACACCTTC.

The chain carries TRBV12-3 or TRBV12-4 and TRBJ2-1; D gene unclear. The CDR3 is 13 residues long. The V and J ends lost 5 bases and 9 bases respectively, with 14 bases between them. The CDR3 bases are TGTGCCAGCAGTGTAGACCCCTGGGGTGAGCAGTTCTTC. Protein sequence: CASSVDPWGEQFF.

This rearrangement joins TRBV13 to TRBJ2-5; 8 bases are shared with TRBD1. V trimming: 0 bases; J trimming: 5 bases; junction bases outside the gene matches: 5. The CDR3 length is 15 residues. Germline V CDR1 and CDR2: PRHDT, FYEKMQ (reference sequence). CDR3 loop: CASSLGTGVGETQYF. Here the CDR3 DNA reads TGTGCCAGCAGCTTAGGGACAGGGGTCGGGGAGACCCAGTACTTC.

J is TRBJ2-1 and V is TRBV9, with TRBD1 identical over 8 bases. The junction had 8 bases not matched to a gene; V was cut back by 4 bases and J by 5 bases. Germline CDR1 reads SGDLS; CDR2 reads YYNGEE. The CDR3 length is 15 residues. The CDR3 protein is CASSTRTGLDNEQFF. CDR3 DNA sequence: TGTGCCAGCAGCACCAGGACAGGGCTGGACAATGAGCAGTTCTTC.

The chain combines TRBV7-6 with TRBJ2-7, with 8 bases identical to TRBD1. CDR1 SGHVS and CDR2 FNYEAQ come from the germline V gene. Unmatched junction bases numbered 6, after V lost 5 bases and J lost 3 bases. The CDR3 has 14 residues. The CDR3 DNA sequence: TGTGCCAGCAGCGCCGGGACAGGTGGCTACGAGCAGTACTTC. This translates into CASSAGTGGYEQYF.

This clone was detected only once. Other DNA sequences in the same sample also yield this CDR3. The chain carries TRBV5-4 and TRBJ2-3; D remains ambiguous. The V end was cut by 4 bases, the J end by 0 bases, with 3 bases between. Germline loops: CDR1 SGHNT, CDR2 YYREEE (reference sequence). The length of the CDR3 is 12 residues. The CDR3 coding sequence is TGTGCCAGCAGCAGAAGCACAGATACGCAGTATTTT. Its translation: CASSRSTDTQYF.

This clone was counted once. V usage is TRBV4-3 and J usage is TRBJ2-5; possible D gene TRBD2, 7 bases. The CDR3 contains 18 residues. Germline V CDR1 and CDR2: LGHNA, YSLEER. Trimming removed 0 bases at V and 4 bases at J, with 21 bases between. CDR3 sequence reads: CASSQDGPGGPVGETQYF. In DNA form, the CDR3 reads TGCGCCAGCAGCCAAGATGGCCCCGGGGGGCCCGTTGGAGAGACCCAGTACTTC.

The chain joins TRBV5-1 to TRBJ2-2; the match to TRBD1 covers 9 bases. The CDR3 runs 16 residues. With V trimmed by 0 bases and J by 6 bases, 6 bases remained unmatched. Germline loops: CDR1 SGHRS, CDR2 YFSETQ. In DNA, the CDR3 is TGCGCCAGCAGCTTGGCCGGACAGGGGATCTCCGGGGAGCTGTTTTTT. This sequence encodes CASSLAGQGISGELFF.

The chain carries TRBV6-2 or TRBV6-3 and TRBJ2-3, with D unresolved. The V and J ends lost 5 bases and 0 bases respectively, with 15 bases between them. The CDR3 spans 16 residues. Germline V lookup: CDR1 MNHEY, CDR2 SVGEGT. The CDR3 bases are TGTGCCAGCAGTACCCTCAAGGGATATAGCACAGATACGCAGTATTTT. It codes for CASSTLKGYSTDTQYF.

CDR3 sequence (DNA): TGTGCCAGCAGGGTAGACTACTCCTACAATGAGCAGTTCTTC. This sequence encodes CASRVDYSYNEQFF. The chain is built from TRBV2 and TRBJ2-1, with D perhaps TRBD2 (5 bases). Trimming removed 6 bases from V and 0 bases from J, with 9 bases in between. Germline-derived CDR1 and CDR2 are SNHLY and FYNNEI. This CDR3 is built from 14 residues.

The chain recombines TRBV18 with TRBJ2-3, with D perhaps being TRBD1 or TRBD2 (6 bases each). V was trimmed by 5 bases and J by 2 bases, leaving 23 bases between them. Germline V lookup: CDR1 KGHSH, CDR2 LQKENI. There are 18 residues in the CDR3. DNA of the CDR3: TGTGCCAGCTCATTGAATCTAGTCGGGGGCCGGTCCACAGATACGCAGTATTTT. Encoded protein: CASSLNLVGGRSTDTQYF. Full variable domain (outside the CDR3, taken from reference TRBV18 and TRBJ2-3): NAGVMQNPRHLVRRRGQEARLRCSPMKGHSHVYWYRQLPEEGLKFMVYLQKENIIDESGMPKERFSAEFPKEGPSILRIQQVVRGDSAAYFCASSLNLVGGRSTDTQYFGPGTRLTVL.

The rearrangement joins TRBV7-2 to TRBJ2-5; D call uncertain. Germline CDR1 reads SGHTA; CDR2 reads FQGNSA. The V end lost 0 bases, the J end lost 7 bases, and 9 bases lay between the germline ends. The CDR3 length is 13 residues. For the CDR3, the DNA is TGTGCCAGCAGCTTAGCGGAGCCGGGGACCCAGTACTTC. As protein: CASSLAEPGTQYF. Full variable domain (rest looked up from reference TRBV7-2 and TRBJ2-5): GAGVSQSPSNKVTEKGKDVELRCDPISGHTALYWYRQSLGQGLEFLIYFQGNSAPDKSGLPSDRFSAERTGGSVSTLTIQRTQQEDSAVYLCASSLAEPGTQYFGPGTRLLVL.

The chain links TRBV2 to TRBJ1-5; a possible D gene is TRBD1 (5 bases). V lost 1 base and J 5 bases, leaving 6 bases between the germline ends. The CDR3 consists of 13 residues. Germline-derived CDR1 and CDR2 are SNHLY and FYNNEI. The CDR3 coding sequence is TGTGCCAGCAGTGAAGTAGGGGATCAGCCCCAGCATTTT. Translation: CASSEVGDQPQHF.

The V call is TRBV18, the J call TRBJ2-6; D is uncertain. The CDR3 runs to 15 residues. Trimming stripped 3 bases from V and 2 bases from J, with 8 bases between. Per germline, CDR1 KGHSH and CDR2 LQKENI. DNA of the CDR3: TGTGCCAGCTCACCCTCAGTAACTGGGGCCAACGTCCTGACTTTC. This codes for CASSPSVTGANVLTF.

V gene TRBV7-6 combines with J gene TRBJ2-3; TRBD2 matches 10 bases. The CDR3 is 17 amino acids. Germline CDR1 SGHVS, CDR2 FNYEAQ. Losses at the gene ends were 3 bases for V and 1 base for J; bases not matched to a gene: 7. CDR3 protein: CASSFQAGGPGTDTQYF. The CDR3, as DNA: TGTGCCAGCAGCTTTCAAGCGGGGGGGCCGGGCACAGATACGCAGTATTTT.

V is TRBV3-1 (or the pseudogene TRBV3-2) and J is TRBJ2-1, with TRBD2 matching over 11 bases. The CDR3 has 20 residues. The germline V gene has CDR1 LGHDT and CDR2 YNNKEL (reference sequence). V lost 4 bases, J lost 3 bases, and 17 bases stayed unmatched. The CDR3 protein is CASSRPSRLAGKGDYNEQFF. The DNA for the CDR3 is TGTGCCAGCAGCCGCCCATCTAGACTAGCGGGAAAAGGGGACTACAATGAGCAGTTCTTC.

In this sample, this clone turned up once. Other DNA sequences of this sample code for an identical CDR3. The chain links TRBV4-3 to TRBJ2-7; TRBD2 aligns across 10 bases. V gave up 1 base and J gave up 2 bases; unmatched junction bases: 2. CDR1 and CDR2 from the germline V gene are LGHNA and YSLEER. The CDR3 spans 15 residues. CDR3 protein: CASSQGLAGPYEQYF. In DNA form, the CDR3 reads TGCGCCAGCAGCCAAGGACTAGCGGGCCCCTACGAGCAGTACTTC.

The chain carries TRBV18 and TRBJ1-2; D remains ambiguous. Trimming removed 5 bases from V and 3 bases from J, with 13 bases in between. The CDR3 extends over 14 amino acids. CDR1 is KGHSH, CDR2 LQKENI, per germline. This CDR3 is CASSTTDKDYGYTF. In nucleotides, the CDR3 is TGTGCCAGCTCAACAACAGATAAGGACTATGGCTACACCTTC.

This CDR3 reads CASSLQGSSYEQYF. For the CDR3, the DNA is TGTGCCAGCAGCTTACAGGGAAGCTCCTACGAGCAGTACTTC. The rearrangement links TRBV5-6 to TRBJ2-7, with D possibly being TRBD1 (6 bases). V gave up 2 bases and J gave up 0 bases, with 9 bases separating them. The CDR3 length is 14 residues. Germline CDR1 SGHDT, CDR2 YYEEEE.

Only one count was recorded for this clone. The genes are TRBV10-2 and TRBJ2-1; perhaps TRBD2 as D (5 bases). The CDR3 consists of 13 residues. Trimming pared 2 bases from V and 7 bases from J, leaving 9 bases between. The germline gives CDR1 WSHSY, CDR2 SAAADI. This CDR3 reads CASSERGVNEQFF. CDR3 bases: TGCGCCAGCAGTGAGCGGGGTGTGAATGAGCAGTTCTTC.

This clone showed up just once. The chain couples TRBV6-1 to TRBJ2-4; TRBD2 agrees at 11 bases. Unmatched junction bases numbered 5, after V lost 2 bases and J lost 2 bases. Germline V gene sequence: CDR1 MNHNS, CDR2 SASEGT. This CDR3 region has 17 residues. The CDR3 spells CASSENPSGGPKNIQYF. CDR3 bases: TGTGCCAGCAGTGAAAATCCTAGCGGGGGGCCCAAAAACATTCAGTACTTC.

This chain joins TRBV24-1 and TRBJ1-5; 9 bases are shared with TRBD1. After removal of 0 bases from V and 5 bases from J, the junction contained 10 bases not matched to a gene. The CDR3 length is 18 residues. CDR1 KGHDR and CDR2 SFDVKD come from the germline V gene. In nucleotides, the CDR3 is TGTGCCACCAGTGATTTGACAGGGGGCCTTGGCGTCCATCAGCCCCAGCATTTT. It specifies CATSDLTGGLGVHQPQHF.

In its sample, this clone was seen once. This chain uses TRBV9 with TRBJ2-1; D gene ambiguous. The CDR3 is 12 residues long. In germline, CDR1 is SGDLS, CDR2 YYNGEE. The V and J ends lost 1 base and 9 bases respectively, with 8 bases between them. The CDR3 loop reads CASSVNTGEQFF. In nucleotides, the CDR3 is TGTGCCAGCAGCGTAAACACTGGTGAGCAGTTCTTC.

The chain couples TRBV18 to TRBJ2-2; 8 bases fit TRBD1. CDR1 is KGHSH, CDR2 LQKENI, per germline. Losses at the gene ends were 4 bases for V and 5 bases for J; bases not matched to a gene: 6. The CDR3 has 15 amino acids. The CDR3 protein is CASSLQGAWTGELFF. DNA of the CDR3: TGTGCCAGCTCACTTCAGGGGGCGTGGACCGGGGAGCTGTTTTTT.

The chain links TRBV5-1 to TRBJ2-7; D possibly corresponds to TRBD1 (7 bases). The CDR3 length is 13 residues. The germline gives CDR1 SGHRS, CDR2 YFSETQ. V dropped 4 bases and J dropped 6 bases, with 14 bases sitting between them. CDR3 nucleotide sequence: TGCGCCAGCAGCATCTATCAGGGGGGCGAGCAGTACTTC. Its translation: CASSIYQGGEQYF.

This chain joins TRBV6-5 and TRBJ2-1; TRBD1 might be the D (5 bases). CDR1 and CDR2 (germline): MNHEY, SVGAGI. This CDR3 has 15 amino acids. V was shortened by 3 bases and J by 9 bases, with 18 bases between the two germline ends. The CDR3 sequence: CASSYVGPAPSEQFF. The DNA of the CDR3 is TGTGCCAGCAGTTATGTGGGGCCAGCCCCGAGTGAGCAGTTCTTC.

This clone has a handful of counts. The gene calls are TRBV6-5 and TRBJ2-7; 11 nucleotides align to TRBD1. V was clipped by 0 bases and J by 7 bases; unmatched bases: 2. The CDR3 totals 14 residues. In germline, CDR1 is MNHEY, CDR2 SVGAGI. The CDR3 spells CASSYSDRGQEQYF. CDR3 in DNA: TGTGCCAGCAGTTACTCGGACAGGGGGCAGGAGCAGTACTTC.